This T cell receptor beta chain was retrieved from a study of blood T cell repertoires in COVID-19. Study overall: Both acute and convalescent COVID-19 samples were obtained from the United States, Italy and Spain. Sample material is recorded as cDNA or gDNA derived from T cells, B-cell-depleted T cells, or PBMCs.

The germline V gene encodes CDR1 SNHLY and CDR2 FYNNEI. This CDR3 spans 16 amino acids. Trimming at V came to 7 bases and at J to 4 bases, leaving 12 bases not matched to a gene. Per the authors' pipeline: Nucleated cell number was recorded as an estimate derived from reference gene primer amplification. Sequencing used immunoSEQ multiplex PCR; TCRdb keeps in-frame clones, though not all of them. That table gives V, J and clone size, and the DNA gave D and trimming. Of approximately 200,000 clones in the sample, roughly 86% were seen once. The V gene is TRBV2, the J gene TRBJ1-4; 7 bases fit TRBD1. The receptor was isolated from a woman aged 60-70 years with acute or convalescent COVID-19. What was sequenced was peripheral blood. The CDR3 sequence: CASKESFDRVNEKLFF. DNA of the CDR3: TGTGCCAGCAAAGAGTCCTTCGACAGGGTTAATGAAAAACTGTTTTTT.